These 26 T cell receptor beta chains share one sample of origin, sequenced in a study of chemoradiotherapy in HPV16-positive cancers. TCRdb's table, derived via immunoSEQ multiplex PCR, lists solely in-frame clones and lacks some. In the table there are tens of thousands of clones, just under 75% of which are singletons. The specimen was obtained from a patient who underwent chemoradiotherapy. These receptors originate from a human donor with HPV-associated anogenital cancer.

The chain has TRBV10-3 and TRBJ2-3, with TRBD1 identical over 9 bases. The CDR3 consists of 14 residues. Germline CDR1 reads ENHRY; CDR2 reads SYGVKD. Trimming at V came to 6 bases and at J to 6 bases, leaving 7 bases not matched to a gene. CDR3 DNA sequence: TGTGCCATCAGGCCGGGACAGGGAATTGATACGCAGTATTTT. As protein: CAIRPGQGIDTQYF.

This clone was counted a few times. The chain employs TRBV5-4 and TRBJ1-2, with D possibly matching TRBD1 (5 bases). V was cut by 0 bases and J by 7 bases, with 13 bases left in between. The germline V gene encodes CDR1 SGHNT and CDR2 YYREEE (reference sequence). This CDR3 has 14 residues. The CDR3 nucleotides read TGTGCCAGCAGCTTGGGGCAGGGCCACTCTGGCTACACCTTC. Protein: CASSLGQGHSGYTF.

The chain couples TRBV5-1 to TRBJ1-1, with D perhaps TRBD1 (6 bases). V lost 4 bases and J lost 0, with 13 bases in between. The CDR3 consists of 15 residues. Germline V gene sequence: CDR1 SGHRS, CDR2 YFSETQ. CDR3 coding DNA: TGCGCCAGCAGCCCGACGGGGGGCATGAACACTGAAGCTTTCTTT. Protein sequence: CASSPTGGMNTEAFF.

V is TRBV7-2 and J is TRBJ1-1; D gene ambiguous. Trimming pared 5 bases from V and 8 bases from J, leaving 15 bases between. The CDR3 has 13 residues. The germline CDR1 and CDR2 sequences are SGHTA and FQGNSA. CDR3 nucleotide sequence: TGTGCCAGCAGCCGTCCTGGGAGTGGAGAAGCTTTCTTT. Translated: CASSRPGSGEAFF.

This chain links TRBV14 with TRBJ2-4, with a weak D call TRBD2 (6 bases). The CDR3 is made up of 12 amino acids. V was cut by 3 bases and J by 11 bases, with 11 bases left in between. The germline V gene encodes CDR1 SGHDN and CDR2 FVKESK. The CDR3 bases are TGTGCCAGCAGCCACAGTACGGGAGTTCAGTACTTC. This translates into CASSHSTGVQYF.

This chain links TRBV7-3 with TRBJ1-2; possible D gene TRBD1, 5 bases. V lost 5 bases and J 2 bases, leaving 9 bases between the germline ends. Germline CDR1 is SGHTA and CDR2 is FQGTGA. This CDR3 contains 13 residues. This CDR3 is CASSPDKNYGYTF. The CDR3 coding sequence is TGTGCCAGCAGCCCGGACAAGAACTATGGCTACACCTTC.

The chain carries TRBV25-1 and TRBJ2-3; D not resolved. This CDR3 region has 12 residues. Germline V lookup: CDR1 MGHDK, CDR2 SYGVNS. V shed 0 bases and J shed 10 bases, with 8 bases lying between them. CDR3 region: CASSEYPDSQYF. Here the CDR3 DNA reads TGTGCCAGCAGTGAATACCCGGATTCGCAGTATTTT.

The chain carries TRBV19 and TRBJ2-1, with 12 bases that match TRBD2. V was pared by 4 bases and J by 1 base, with 8 bases of the junction left unmatched. Germline loops: CDR1 LNHDA, CDR2 SQIVND (reference sequence). CDR3 size: 18 residues. The CDR3 DNA reads as TGTGCCAGTAGTAAGTCTAGCGGGGGGGCGTTATCCTACAATGAGCAGTTCTTC. Amino acid sequence: CASSKSSGGALSYNEQFF. The whole variable domain, filled in from reference TRBV19 and TRBJ2-1, reads DGGITQSPKYLFRKEGQNVTLSCEQNLNHDAMYWYRQDPGQGLRLIYYSQIVNDFQKGDIAEGYSVSREKKESFPLTVTSAQKNPTAFYLCASSKSSGGALSYNEQFFGPGTRLTVL.

V and J are TRBV29-1 and TRBJ1-2; no reliable D call. The CDR3 loop spans 13 amino acids. Trimming removed 6 bases from V and 0 bases from J, with 11 bases in between. Per the germline V gene, CDR1 is SQVTM and CDR2 is ANQGSEA. Here the CDR3 DNA reads TGCAGCGTCGACCCGGGTACTAACTATGGCTACACCTTC. Its translation is CSVDPGTNYGYTF.

The chain recombines TRBV6-5 with TRBJ1-3; 7 bases agree with TRBD1. Germline lookup yields CDR1 MNHEY and CDR2 SVGAGI. The CDR3 is 13 amino acids. The V gene end was trimmed by 5 bases and the J gene end by 7 bases; junction bases not matched to a gene: 5. CDR3 loop: CASSPTGTNTIYF. The CDR3 region has the DNA TGTGCCAGCAGTCCGACAGGGACCAACACCATATATTTT.

This clone was observed a few times. The V call is TRBV29-1, the J call TRBJ2-1; possibly TRBD1 for D (5 bases). The CDR3 sequence is 12 residues long. Germline values: CDR1 SQVTM, CDR2 ANQGSEA. With 3 bases removed from V and 4 bases from J, the gap between germline ends came to 7 bases. CDR3 in amino acids: CSVDDSYNEQFF. The CDR3, as DNA: TGCAGCGTTGACGACAGTTACAATGAGCAGTTCTTC.

The V and J genes are TRBV28 and TRBJ1-3, with 8 positions matching TRBD1. This CDR3 comprises 15 residues. V was pared by 5 bases and J by 4 bases, with 7 bases of the junction left unmatched. CDR1 MDHEN and CDR2 SYDVKM come from the germline V gene. The CDR3 nucleotides are TGTGCCAGCAGTCGCCGGACAGGGAAGGGAAACACCATATATTTT. It translates to CASSRRTGKGNTIYF.

This clone was counted between two and nine times. V is TRBV19 and J is TRBJ2-2; D might be TRBD2 (5 bases). The CDR3 totals 12 residues. The germline V and J ends were trimmed by 7 bases and 5 bases, with 8 bases remaining between them. Germline V gives CDR1 LNHDA, CDR2 SQIVND (reference sequence). In DNA, the CDR3 is TGTGCCAGTAAGAGGGATACCGGGGAGCTGTTTTTT. Encoded protein: CASKRDTGELFF.

The chain couples TRBV10-3 to TRBJ2-7, with D perhaps being TRBD1 or TRBD2 (5 bases each). V lost 10 bases and J lost 2, with 15 bases in between. CDR1 is ENHRY and CDR2 is SYGVKD in the germline V gene. CDR3 length: 13 residues. In nucleotides, the CDR3 is TGTGCCACAACGACCGGGGCTCCCTACGAGCAGTACTTC. This sequence encodes CATTTGAPYEQYF.

V is TRBV7-2 and J is TRBJ2-4; no definite D call. CDR3 length equals 18 residues. Germline V gene lookup returns CDR1 SGHTA and CDR2 FQGNSA. V lost 1 base to trimming and J lost 0 bases, with 16 bases between them. The CDR3 loop is CASSLGPLLTLAKNIQYF. In DNA form, the CDR3 reads TGTGCCAGCAGCTTAGGACCCCTTTTAACTCTAGCCAAAAACATTCAGTACTTC.

V gene TRBV9 combines with J gene TRBJ2-7; possibly TRBD1 for D (6 bases). The CDR3 contains 15 residues. Trimming pared 4 bases from V and 1 base from J, leaving 15 bases between. Per the germline V gene, CDR1 is SGDLS and CDR2 is YYNGEE. The CDR3 here is CASSPSGTLSYEQYF. In DNA form, the CDR3 reads TGTGCCAGCAGCCCTTCGGGGACATTGTCCTACGAGCAGTACTTC.

The chain recombines TRBV5-4 with TRBJ1-2, with D perhaps matching TRBD1 (6 bases). Germline V gene lookup returns CDR1 SGHNT and CDR2 YYREEE (reference sequence). Trimming stripped 4 bases from V and 6 bases from J, with 16 bases between. The CDR3 extends over 14 amino acids. The CDR3 region has the DNA TGTGCCAGCAGCCCTCAAGGGGGGGCCCATGGCTACACCTTC. Translating gives CASSPQGGAHGYTF.

J is TRBJ1-1 and V is TRBV20-1; unclear D gene. Germline V lookup: CDR1 DFQATT, CDR2 SNEGSKA (reference sequence). Between the trimmed V and J ends, which lost 3 bases and 4 bases, there was a span of 6 bases. The CDR3 consists of 11 residues. The DNA of the CDR3 is TGCAGTGCTAGGGACTTCACTGAAGCTTTCTTT. It yields the protein CSARDFTEAFF.

The chain employs TRBV28 and TRBJ2-4, with a weak D call TRBD2 (6 bases). Trimming removed 0 bases from V and 7 bases from J, with 13 bases in between. CDR1 is MDHEN and CDR2 is SYDVKM in the germline V gene. The CDR3 length is 15 residues. This CDR3 reads CASSLWGRGENIQYF. CDR3 in DNA: TGTGCCAGCAGTTTATGGGGGCGGGGTGAGAACATTCAGTACTTC.

This clone appeared a single time. The rearrangement links TRBV10-3 to TRBJ1-3; D remains unclear. CDR3 length: 15 amino acids. Per germline, CDR1 ENHRY and CDR2 SYGVKD. V dropped 3 bases and J dropped 4 bases, with 13 bases sitting between them. Here the CDR3 DNA reads TGTGCCATCAGTGATATGGCAGCTGCGGGAAACACCATATATTTT. Translating it yields CAISDMAAAGNTIYF.

The chain couples TRBV2 to TRBJ1-1; D is ambiguous. V lost 4 bases and J lost 13, with 19 bases in between. The CDR3 is 13 residues long. The germline V gene has CDR1 SNHLY and CDR2 FYNNEI. CDR3 in amino acids: CASSVSSGLRDFF. The DNA for the CDR3 is TGTGCCAGCAGTGTATCCTCGGGCCTACGGGATTTCTTT.

The table lists this clone with a count of one. The chain couples TRBV9 to TRBJ1-2; perhaps TRBD1 as D (5 bases). This CDR3 has 14 amino acids. V was cut by 0 bases and J by 10 bases, with 16 bases left in between. Germline V lookup: CDR1 SGDLS, CDR2 YYNGEE. The CDR3 region is CASSVAAQGKDYTF. In DNA form, the CDR3 reads TGTGCCAGCAGCGTAGCTGCGCAGGGAAAGGACTACACCTTC.

V is TRBV28 and J is TRBJ2-5, with D possibly TRBD1 on 5 matching bases. CDR3 size: 15 residues. The V gene's germline CDR1 is MDHEN and CDR2 SYDVKM. V lost 3 bases and J 1 base, leaving 12 bases between the germline ends. The CDR3 coding sequence is TGTGCCAGCAGTTTCTCAGGGATGACCCAAGAGACCCAGTACTTC. Protein product: CASSFSGMTQETQYF.

In its sample, this clone was seen a few times. The chain recombines TRBV27 with TRBJ2-7; TRBD1 might be the D (6 bases). V dropped 6 bases and J dropped 5 bases, with 14 bases sitting between them. Germline V lookup: CDR1 MNHEY, CDR2 SMNVEV (reference sequence). The CDR3 runs 13 residues. The CDR3 protein is CASRVGTTHEQYF. Written as DNA, the CDR3 is TGTGCCAGCAGGGTAGGGACAACCCACGAGCAGTACTTC.

This clone was found a few times. DNA for the CDR3: TGTGCCAGCTCACCAGGGAGTAAGCAGCCCCAGCATTTT. Protein product: CASSPGSKQPQHF. This chain connects TRBV18 to TRBJ1-5, with no clear D. Germline loops: CDR1 KGHSH, CDR2 LQKENI. Trimming removed 2 bases at V and 7 bases at J, with 9 bases between. This CDR3 is built from 13 residues.

The chain is built from TRBV11-2 and TRBJ1-1, with D hard to call. The germline V gene has CDR1 SGHAT and CDR2 FQNNGV. This CDR3 is 14 amino acids long. Trimming pared 1 base from V and 11 bases from J, leaving 17 bases between. The CDR3 DNA reads TGTGCCAGCAGCTTAGGGCCTCCCCCCCTGAGGGCTTTCTTT. Its translation is CASSLGPPPLRAFF.